Sequencing of this T cell receptor (beta chain) was carried out in a study of cytomegalovirus exposure and HLA in healthy donors. Notes on the study in general: A later analysis reported that several of the most significant clusters appeared to be linked to common viral pathogens, among them Epstein-Barr virus.

The PCR contained 60 Vbeta and 13 Jbeta primers. Some clones are missing from TCRdb's copy, which holds only in-frame ones; the method was immunoSEQ multiplex PCR. The table lists some 150,000 clones, 60% to 75% of them singletons, with approximately 2.6% in the top ten. Details on this clone: The antigen is undetermined.

Germline assignment: CDR1 MNHNS and CDR2 SASEGT. This CDR3 is 14 amino acids long. After removal of 6 bases from V and 2 bases from J, the junction contained 1 base not matched to a gene. The sequencing input was PBMCs. The J gene is TRBJ1-3, the V gene TRBV6-1, with 10 nucleotides matching TRBD1. The receptor comes from a man in his late teens or twenties in good health and CMV-seronegative. CDR3 sequence reads: CASSGTGAGNTIYF. The CDR3, as DNA: TGTGCCAGCAGCGGGACAGGGGCTGGAAACACCATATATTTT.